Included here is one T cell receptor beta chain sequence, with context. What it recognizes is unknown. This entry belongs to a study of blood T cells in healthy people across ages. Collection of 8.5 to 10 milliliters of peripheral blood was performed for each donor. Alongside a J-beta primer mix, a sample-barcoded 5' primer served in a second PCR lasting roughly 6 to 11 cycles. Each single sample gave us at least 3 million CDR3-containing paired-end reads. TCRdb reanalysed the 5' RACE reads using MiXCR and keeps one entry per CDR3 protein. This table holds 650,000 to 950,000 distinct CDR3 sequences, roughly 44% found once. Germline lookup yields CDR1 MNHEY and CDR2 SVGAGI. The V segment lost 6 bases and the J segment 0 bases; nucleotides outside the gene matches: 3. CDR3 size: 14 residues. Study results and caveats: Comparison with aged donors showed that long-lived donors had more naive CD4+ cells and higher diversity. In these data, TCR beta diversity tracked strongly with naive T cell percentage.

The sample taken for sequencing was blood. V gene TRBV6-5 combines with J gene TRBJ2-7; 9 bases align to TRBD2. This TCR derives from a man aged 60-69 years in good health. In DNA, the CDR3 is TGTGCCAGCAGAGCGGGGGGATTCTCCTACGAGCAGTACTTC. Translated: CASRAGGFSYEQYF.